This TCR beta chain was sequenced for a study of T cell repertoires in cytomegalovirus infection. Study-level information: Public TCR beta signature analysis indicated the presence of both CMV infection and matching HLA type. Study-level findings and limits: HLA-C-restricted CMV clonotypes gave the most frequent clonotype in two of eight donors. Cumulative frequency (of public TCR beta family members) identified carriers of CMV plus the relevant HLA.

TCRdb re-derived calls from the reads in MiXCR, one entry per CDR3 protein. Found here are tens of thousands of distinct CDR3 sequences, about 4% of them singletons; the top ten hold around a fifth. There are many counts of this clonotype. Its antigen is unknown. The CDR3 is made up of 14 amino acids. Between the trimmed V and J ends, which lost 5 bases and 1 base, there was a span of 12 bases. CDR1 SGHAT and CDR2 FQNNGV come from the germline V gene. Sequencing input: PBMCs. The TCR comes from a human donor in good health (CMV status not recorded). Some clones in this sample may be carry-over from other donors' samples. This chain connects TRBV11-2 to TRBJ2-7; maybe TRBD2 (5 bases). CDR3 in amino acids: CASSPLWESYEQYF. Here the CDR3 DNA reads TGTGCCAGCAGCCCGCTTTGGGAGTCCTACGAGCAGTACTTC.